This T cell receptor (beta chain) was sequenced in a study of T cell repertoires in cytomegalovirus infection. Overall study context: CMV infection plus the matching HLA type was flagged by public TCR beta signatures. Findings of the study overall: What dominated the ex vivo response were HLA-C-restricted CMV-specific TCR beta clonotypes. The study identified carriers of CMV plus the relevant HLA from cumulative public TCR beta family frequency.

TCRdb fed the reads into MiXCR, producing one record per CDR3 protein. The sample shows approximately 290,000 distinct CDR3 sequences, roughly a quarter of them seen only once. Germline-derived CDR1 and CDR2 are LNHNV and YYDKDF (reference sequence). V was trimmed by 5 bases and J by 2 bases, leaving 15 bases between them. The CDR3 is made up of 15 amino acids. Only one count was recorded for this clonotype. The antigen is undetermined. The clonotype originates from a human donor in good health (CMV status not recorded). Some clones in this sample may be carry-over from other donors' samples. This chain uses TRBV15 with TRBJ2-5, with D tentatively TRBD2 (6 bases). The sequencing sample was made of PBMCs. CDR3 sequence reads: CATSPGRGIQETQYF. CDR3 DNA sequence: TGTGCCACCAGCCCCGGGAGAGGGATTCAAGAGACCCAGTACTTC.